The clone carrying this TCR beta chain has at least ten counts. These data originate in a study of T cell repertoires in cytomegalovirus infection. TCRdb itself ran the reads through MiXCR, one entry per CDR3 protein. Here the sample spans under 850,000 distinct CDR3 sequences, about 40% being singletons. Trimming cost V 8 bases and J 5 bases, with 6 bases left between them. This CDR3 is 10 amino acids long. Germline V gives CDR1 SEHNR, CDR2 FQNEAQ (reference sequence). Material: PBMCs. The chain recombines TRBV7-9 with TRBJ2-5; D gene uncertain. This clonotype originated in a human donor in good health (CMV status not recorded). Some clones in this sample may be carry-over from other donors' samples. This chain's CDR3 is CASGSETQYF. For the CDR3, the DNA is TGTGCCAGCGGTTCGGAGACCCAGTACTTC.